A single sample gave rise to the 13 T cell receptor beta chains below, sequenced in a study of blood T cell repertoires in COVID-19. Profiled with immunoSEQ multiplex PCR; TCRdb holds only in-frame clones, not every one. The table has around 230,000 clones, about 91% seen once. What was sequenced was PBMCs or T cells enriched from blood (not recorded which). The receptor set was obtained from a woman aged 35 to 49 with acute COVID-19.

The chain joins TRBV18 to TRBJ2-3; 7 bases line up with TRBD1. The CDR3 has 16 amino acids. The V gene end was trimmed by 4 bases and the J gene end by 3 bases; junction bases not matched to a gene: 10. Germline lookup yields CDR1 KGHSH and CDR2 LQKENI. The CDR3 nucleotides are TGTGCCAGCTCACAAGCAGACAGGGTCCGGACAGATACGCAGTATTTT. Protein product: CASSQADRVRTDTQYF.

A few counts support this clone. The J gene is TRBJ1-1, the V gene TRBV7-9, with D possibly TRBD1 on 6 matching bases. Germline V gene lookup returns CDR1 SEHNR and CDR2 FQNEAQ (reference sequence). The CDR3 spans 15 residues. V was trimmed by 2 bases and J by 2 bases, leaving 12 bases between them. The CDR3 region is CASSLFSRGNTEAFF. CDR3 DNA sequence: TGTGCCAGCAGCTTATTTAGCAGGGGCAACACTGAAGCTTTCTTT. Complete variable domain (other parts from reference TRBV7-9 and TRBJ1-1): DTGVSQNPRHKITKRGQNVTFRCDPISEHNRLYWYRQTLGQGPEFLTYFQNEAQLEKSRLLSDRFSAERPKGSFSTLEIQRTEQGDSAMYLCASSLFSRGNTEAFFGQGTRLTVV.

This clone was seen a single time. The chain uses TRBV5-1 and TRBJ2-3, with TRBD2 as a possible D gene (6 bases). Germline CDR1 reads SGHRS; CDR2 reads YFSETQ. This CDR3 region has 15 residues. The V and J ends lost 1 base and 4 bases respectively, with 13 bases between them. CDR3 residues: CASSLTAGIPDTQYF. CDR3 bases: TGCGCCAGCAGCTTGACTGCGGGAATCCCAGATACGCAGTATTTT.

This clone showed up just once. This sequence joins TRBV9 and TRBJ2-3, with 9 bases fitting TRBD2. Germline values: CDR1 SGDLS, CDR2 YYNGEE. The ends lost 4 bases at V and 4 bases at J; junction bases unmatched: 13. There are 17 residues in the CDR3. The CDR3 DNA sequence: TGTGCCAGCAGCCAGGGCCCTGCGGGGGGGCGGGCAGATACGCAGTATTTT. Translated: CASSQGPAGGRADTQYF.

CDR3 sequence reads: CASRGGGLTSYEQYF. In DNA form, the CDR3 reads TGTGCCAGCAGAGGCGGGGGCCTGACTTCCTACGAGCAGTACTTC. The chain joins TRBV2 to TRBJ2-7, with a possible D match to TRBD2 (7 bases). The CDR3 spans 15 residues. The germline V gene has CDR1 SNHLY and CDR2 FYNNEI. V shed 6 bases and J shed 1 base, with 16 bases lying between them.

The chain joins TRBV27 to TRBJ1-2, with D maybe TRBD1 (6 bases). Germline CDR1 and CDR2: MNHEY and SMNVEV (reference sequence). Trimming removed 1 base at V and 3 bases at J, with 12 bases between. This CDR3 is 15 amino acids long. This CDR3 reads CASSLYPPGDYGYTF. The CDR3 DNA reads TGTGCCAGCAGTTTATACCCTCCAGGGGACTATGGCTACACCTTC.

The chain uses TRBV9 and TRBJ2-3, with D unresolved. Trimming removed 5 bases at V and 0 bases at J, with 4 bases between. Germline V gene sequence: CDR1 SGDLS, CDR2 YYNGEE. This CDR3 is built from 12 residues. The CDR3 spells CASSKSTDTQYF. The CDR3 bases are TGTGCCAGCAGTAAAAGCACAGATACGCAGTATTTT. The entire variable domain, with the rest obtained from reference TRBV9 and TRBJ2-3, is as follows: DSGVTQTPKHLITATGQRVTLRCSPRSGDLSVYWYQQSLDQGLQFLIQYYNGEERAKGNILERFSAQQFPDLHSELNLSSLELGDSALYFCASSKSTDTQYFGPGTRLTVL.

The CDR3 spells CSASPELSNQPQHF. The CDR3 DNA sequence: TGCAGTGCTAGTCCCGAGCTAAGCAATCAGCCCCAGCATTTT. This rearrangement joins TRBV20-1 to TRBJ1-5; D not resolved. The CDR3 spans 14 residues. Trimming stripped 3 bases from V and 1 base from J, with 10 bases between. Germline CDR1 is DFQATT and CDR2 is SNEGSKA (reference sequence).

This chain connects TRBV7-8 to TRBJ1-6; tentatively, D is TRBD1 (6 bases). Trimming took off 5 bases at V and 5 bases at J, with 19 bases between the two ends. Germline assignment: CDR1 SGHVS and CDR2 FQNEAQ. The CDR3 is 17 residues long. The DNA of the CDR3 is TGTGCCAGCAGCGTAAACAGGGTCGGTCGCAATAATTCACCCCTCCACTTT. Its protein product is CASSVNRVGRNNSPLHF.

The chain employs TRBV10-1 and TRBJ2-2, with 8 bases aligning to TRBD2. CDR1 and CDR2 (germline): WNHNN, SYGVQD (reference sequence). V gave up 6 bases and J gave up 8 bases; unmatched junction bases: 14. This CDR3 has 16 residues. The CDR3 is CASSSEPGGARGELFF. CDR3 bases: TGCGCCAGCAGCAGTGAGCCGGGGGGGGCGCGAGGGGAGCTGTTTTTT.

V gene TRBV10-2 combines with J gene TRBJ1-2, with D unresolved. Germline V lookup: CDR1 WSHSY, CDR2 SAAADI. Trimming cost V 0 bases and J 4 bases, with 6 bases left between them. The CDR3 loop spans 13 amino acids. CDR3 in amino acids: CASSESRSYGYTF. Here the CDR3 DNA reads TGCGCCAGCAGTGAGTCGAGGTCCTATGGCTACACCTTC.

This rearrangement joins TRBV5-1 to TRBJ2-5, with D tentatively TRBD1 (6 bases). The CDR3 runs to 14 residues. Trimming shortened V by 0 bases and J by 7 bases, and 13 bases separated the two germline ends. Germline CDR1 SGHRS, CDR2 YFSETQ. The CDR3, as DNA: TGCGCCAGCAGCTTGGCCGGCAGGGGAGCGACCCAGTACTTC. Its translation is CASSLAGRGATQYF.

The J gene is TRBJ2-1, the V gene TRBV27, with 13 bases aligning to TRBD2. J was trimmed by 5 bases and V by 6 bases; bases with no gene match: 10. The CDR3 loop spans 17 amino acids. Germline assignment: CDR1 MNHEY and CDR2 SMNVEV (reference sequence). The CDR3 region is CASSYFVGLAGDNEQFF. For the CDR3, the DNA is TGTGCCAGCAGCTATTTTGTTGGACTAGCGGGGGACAATGAGCAGTTCTTC.